These T cell receptor beta chains were read from a single sample in a study of shared clonotypes between healthy human individuals. Data came from immunoSEQ multiplex PCR; TCRdb stores just in-frame clones and leaves some out. This repertoire shows roughly 700,000 clones, about 74% found once; its top ten account for less than 2%. Sequenced: memory CD4+ T cells sorted from blood. Every receptor here comes from a woman in her 30s in good health. The CDR3 runs from the conserved cysteine through the conserved F or W. A D gene is named only where the DNA matches it firmly. Where a row states a size, it is once, few, many or the class of an expanded clone; other rows omit it.

V	size	J	D	DNA	CDR3
TRBV27	many	TRBJ2-7	TRBD2	TGTGCCAGCAGTTTAAACTTCCAGCGGGACCAGTACTTC	CASSLNFQRDQYF
TRBV11-2	.	TRBJ1-3	.	TGTGCCAGCAGCTTAGAGGCAGATGGAAACACCATATATTTT	CASSLEADGNTIYF
TRBV5-6	.	TRBJ2-5	.	TGTGCCAGCAGCCAAAAAATCCGGGGCCCGAGGGAGACCCAGTACTTC	CASSQKIRGPRETQYF
TRBV9	.	TRBJ1-4	.	TGTGCCAGCAGCGTAAGGGGGGCTGAGATGGAAAAACTGTTTTTT	CASSVRGAEMEKLFF
TRBV7-2	.	TRBJ2-5	.	TGTGCCAGCAGTCGCTACCAAGAGACCCAGTACTTC	CASSRYQETQYF
TRBV4-1	.	TRBJ1-4	.	TGCGCCAGCAGCCTCCCAGGGGTTGTTGAAAAACTGTTTTTT	CASSLPGVVEKLFF
TRBV30	.	TRBJ2-5	TRBD1	TGTGCCTGGAGTATCGTTGGCGGTCAGGGGGCCCAGTACTTC	CAWSIVGGQGAQYF
TRBV19	.	TRBJ1-1	.	TGTGCCAGTAGGCGAGCCCAGGGATCTGAAGCTTTCTTT	CASRRAQGSEAFF
TRBV5-1	.	TRBJ1-4	.	TGCGCCAGCAGCTTAGATTCAACTAATGAAAAACTGTTTTTT	CASSLDSTNEKLFF
TRBV7-9	.	TRBJ2-6	.	TGTGCCAGCAGGACTCCCTCCCTGGGAAGGGCCAACGTCCTGACTTTC	CASRTPSLGRANVLTF
TRBV2	.	TRBJ2-5	TRBD1	TGTGCCAGCAATCCCGGGACAGGCCTACAAGAGACCCAGTACTTC	CASNPGTGLQETQYF
TRBV7-9	.	TRBJ2-3	TRBD2	TGTGCCAGCCGAGGGAGGGCCAACACAGATACGCAGTATTTT	CASRGRANTDTQYF
TRBV5-1	.	TRBJ1-2	TRBD1	TGCGCCAGCACCAAGGGACAGGGAGGCTATGGCTACACCTTC	CASTKGQGGYGYTF
TRBV6-1	.	TRBJ2-7	.	TGTGCCAGCAAATTGGACAGCTACGAGCAGTACTTC	CASKLDSYEQYF
TRBV9	.	TRBJ2-1	TRBD2	TGTGCCAGCAGCGTATTAGCGGGAGGGGCCTACAATGAGCAGTTCTTC	CASSVLAGGAYNEQFF
TRBV5-4	.	TRBJ2-7	.	TGTGCCAGCAGCTTGGCCGGGGGGGCAGCGGGGACAGCCGAGCAGTACTTC	CASSLAGGAAGTAEQYF
TRBV19	few	TRBJ2-2	.	TGTGCCAGTAGTACCGCCCTTGGGTCCGGGGAGCTGTTTTTT	CASSTALGSGELFF
TRBV7-9	.	TRBJ2-7	TRBD1	TGTGCCAGCAGCTATGGGACAGCCTACTCCTACGAGCAGTACTTC	CASSYGTAYSYEQYF
TRBV6-1	.	TRBJ2-7	TRBD2	TGTGCCACCGAGCGGGAGTGGTCCGAGCAGTACTTC	CATEREWSEQYF
TRBV2	.	TRBJ2-4	.	TGTGCCAGCAAGTATGAACTCACCCTAGCCAAAAACATTCAGTACTTC	CASKYELTLAKNIQYF
TRBV6-6	.	TRBJ2-2	.	TGTGCCAGCAGCAGTAGGGACACCGGGGAGCTGTTTTTT	CASSSRDTGELFF
TRBV7-6	.	TRBJ2-4	.	TGTGCCAGCAGCTTAGGCTCCAAAAACATTCAGTACTTC	CASSLGSKNIQYF
TRBV5-1	.	TRBJ2-7	.	TGCGCCAGCAGCTTGTCATTCGGGGCTAGCTCCTACGAGCAGTACTTC	CASSLSFGASSYEQYF
TRBV4-1	.	TRBJ1-6	.	TGCGCCAGCAGCCAAGAGTGGGCTCCGGGCCCTTCACCCCTCCACTTT	CASSQEWAPGPSPLHF
TRBV19	.	TRBJ2-7	TRBD1	TGTGCCAGCGCGAGGGACAGGGTCGACGAGCAGTACTTC	CASARDRVDEQYF
TRBV10-2	.	TRBJ2-7	TRBD2	TGCGCCAGCAGGACTAGCGGAGGGAACGAGCAGTACTTC	CASRTSGGNEQYF
TRBV2	.	TRBJ2-1	.	TGTGCCAGTAACCCACAGGGTTACAATGAGCAGTTCTTC	CASNPQGYNEQFF
TRBV15	.	TRBJ2-5	TRBD1	TGTGCCACCAGCGGGTCAGGGACAGTCTTTGGAGAGACCCAGTACTTC	CATSGSGTVFGETQYF
TRBV30	once	TRBJ2-7	.	TGTGCCTGGGGGGCAGGGCGGTCGCTGCAGCAGTACTTC	CAWGAGRSLQQYF
TRBV7-2	.	TRBJ2-1	TRBD1	TGTGCCAGCAGCTTGGCGGACAGGGTGGGCAATGAGCAGTTCTTC	CASSLADRVGNEQFF
TRBV5-1	.	TRBJ2-4	TRBD1	TGCGCCAGCAGCGGGGACAGGGTAAGGGACATTCAGTACTTC	CASSGDRVRDIQYF
TRBV7-3	.	TRBJ2-1	.	TGTGCCAGCAGCTTAACTAGCGGAGGCTACAATGAGCAGTTCTTC	CASSLTSGGYNEQFF
TRBV28	.	TRBJ1-5	TRBD1	TGTGCCAGCAGGCCCGGGACAGACGAATTATATCAGCATTTT	CASRPGTDELYQHF
TRBV5-1	.	TRBJ2-2	TRBD1	TGCGCCAGCAGCCTCGGGACAGGGAACACCGGGGAGCTGTTTTTT	CASSLGTGNTGELFF
TRBV7-9	few	TRBJ2-7	TRBD2	TGTGCCAGCAGCTTCGGGACTAGTCTCTACGAGCAGTACTTC	CASSFGTSLYEQYF
TRBV29-1	.	TRBJ1-1	.	TGCAGCGTTGAGACTCTCGGACAGAAGAACACTGAAGCTTTCTTT	CSVETLGQKNTEAFF
TRBV5-1	.	TRBJ2-6	TRBD1	TGCGCCAGCAGCAGATGGACAGGGGAACCTGGGGCCAACGTCCTGACTTTC	CASSRWTGEPGANVLTF
TRBV19	.	TRBJ2-1	.	TGTGCCAGTAGTATAGAGGGGGCCGTCCTTCTTTACAATGAGCAGTTCTTC	CASSIEGAVLLYNEQFF
TRBV7-3	.	TRBJ1-1	.	TGTGCCAGCAGCTTAACGGATATAGGTGAAGCTTTCTTT	CASSLTDIGEAFF
TRBV5-1	.	TRBJ2-5	.	TGCGCCAGCAGCTTGGCAGGATTTGAGACCCAGTACTTC	CASSLAGFETQYF
TRBV6-1	.	TRBJ1-5	.	TGTGCCAGCACCCTACAGGGGCCCCAGCATTTT	CASTLQGPQHF
TRBV9	.	TRBJ2-2	TRBD2	TGTGCCAGCAGCATCGGACTAGCGGAGAACACCGGGGAGCTGTTTTTT	CASSIGLAENTGELFF
TRBV19	.	TRBJ1-5	.	TGTGCCACCCGAGATAGGTCAGGGGGCAATCAGCCCCAGCATTTT	CATRDRSGGNQPQHF
TRBV19	.	TRBJ2-1	.	TGTGCCAGTAGTATAGTTATAAGGAGCTCCTACAATGAGCAGTTCTTC	CASSIVIRSSYNEQFF
TRBV6-6	.	TRBJ2-7	.	TGTGCCAGCAGTTACTCGGCTGGGACTGGATACGAGCAGTACTTC	CASSYSAGTGYEQYF
TRBV5-1	.	TRBJ2-1	.	TGCGCCAGCAGCCCCGGACTCTCGAGCTCCTACAATGAGCAGTTCTTC	CASSPGLSSSYNEQFF
TRBV9	few	TRBJ1-1	TRBD1	TGTGCCAGCAGCTCCAGGGGGACGGACTCCCTGGGGGCTTTCTTT	CASSSRGTDSLGAFF
TRBV27	few	TRBJ1-4	.	TGTGCCAGTACTCGAAGGGGGGGTGAAAAACTGTTTTTT	CASTRRGGEKLFF
TRBV28	.	TRBJ2-7	TRBD2	TGTGCCAGCAGTACCGGGACTAGCGGGGTGAGGGAGCAGTACTTC	CASSTGTSGVREQYF
TRBV28	.	TRBJ1-2	TRBD1	TGTGCCAGCAGTTTATGGTCGACAGGGCAAGATGGCTACACCTTC	CASSLWSTGQDGYTF
TRBV7-8	few	TRBJ2-3	.	TGTGCCAGCAGCTTAGTAAGTGGCCGGGCTGGAGATACGCAGTATTTT	CASSLVSGRAGDTQYF
TRBV28	.	TRBJ1-4	.	TGTGCCAGCAGTTTCCCGACAGGAAAACTGTTTTTT	CASSFPTGKLFF
TRBV20-1	.	TRBJ1-1	.	TGCAGTGCGTCTCCCCCTGAAGCTTTCTTT	CSASPPEAFF
TRBV27	.	TRBJ2-1	.	TGTGCCAGCAGGACACTAGCGCGACAGGGATCCTACAATGAGCAGTTCTTC	CASRTLARQGSYNEQFF
TRBV5-1	.	TRBJ2-1	TRBD2	TGCGCCAGCAGCCCCGGGACTAGTAAGTACAATGAGCAGTTCTTC	CASSPGTSKYNEQFF